Below are 28 T cell receptor beta chains sequenced from a single sample in a study of vaccination and CD4 T cells after COVID-19. Sequenced with the Oncomine TCR Beta short-read assay was DNA taken from cultured CD4+ T cells. TCRdb reprocessed the PCR reads with MiXCR, giving one entry per CDR3 protein. The sample lists more than 10,000 distinct CDR3 sequences, approximately 20% seen once, with roughly an eighth in the top ten. Treatment: roughly 11-day PBMC culture with coronavirus spike peptide pools or control peptides (ViraFEST assay). Their antigen targets remain unknown. The input for sequencing was CD4+ T cells from blood, cultured in vitro, taken after SARS-CoV-2 vaccination. The receptors were sampled from a human donor who had recovered from COVID-19.

Only a few counts were recorded for this clonotype. This rearrangement joins TRBV7-2 to TRBJ2-5, with D possibly matching TRBD2 (6 bases). The V and J ends lost 5 bases and 2 bases respectively, with 18 bases between them. The CDR3 has 16 residues. CDR1 is SGHTA and CDR2 is FQGNSA in the germline V gene. CDR3 residues: CASSTQLARGQETQYF. Here the CDR3 DNA reads TGTGCCAGCAGCACCCAACTAGCTAGGGGACAAGAGACCCAGTACTTC.

The table lists this clonotype with a few counts. The rearrangement links TRBV6-5 to TRBJ2-5; D is uncertain. CDR1 and CDR2 (germline): MNHEY, SVGAGI. The CDR3 runs to 18 residues. V was shortened by 3 bases and J by 5 bases, with 25 bases between the two germline ends. CDR3: CASSYRAFATGGPETQYF. The CDR3 DNA follows: TGTGCCAGCAGTTATAGAGCGTTTGCGACGGGCGGACCGGAGACCCAGTACTTC.

The chain is built from TRBV5-1 and TRBJ2-1, with D perhaps TRBD1 or TRBD2 (5 bases each). This CDR3 comprises 14 residues. Germline V lookup: CDR1 SGHRS, CDR2 YFSETQ. V lost 0 bases, J lost 2 bases, and 6 bases lay in between. The CDR3 DNA reads as TGCGCCAGCAGCTTGGGGGACCCCTACAATGAGCAGTTCTTC. Translation: CASSLGDPYNEQFF. Full variable domain (missing parts from reference TRBV5-1 and TRBJ2-1): KAGVTQTPRYLIKTRGQQVTLSCSPISGHRSVSWYQQTPGQGLQFLFEYFSETQRNKGNFPGRFSGRQFSNSRSEMNVSTLELGDSALYLCASSLGDPYNEQFFGPGTRLTVL.

V usage is TRBV7-2 and J usage is TRBJ2-1; a possible D gene is TRBD2 (6 bases). CDR3 length: 15 residues. V shed 5 bases and J shed 8 bases, with 19 bases lying between them. Germline V CDR1 and CDR2: SGHTA, FQGNSA. The CDR3 DNA reads TGTGCCAGCAGCCCTACCGGGACGGGAGAATATGAGCAGTTCTTC. It yields the protein CASSPTGTGEYEQFF.

This sequence joins TRBV7-2 and TRBJ2-1; tentatively, D is TRBD1 (5 bases). V dropped 5 bases and J dropped 1 base, with 18 bases sitting between them. The CDR3 has 17 amino acids. Germline lookup yields CDR1 SGHTA and CDR2 FQGNSA. The CDR3 is CASSPGRWGASYNEQFF. CDR3 nucleotides: TGTGCCAGCAGCCCAGGGCGGTGGGGCGCTTCCTACAATGAGCAGTTCTTC.

This clonotype counts as medium-sized. The chain recombines TRBV6-1 with TRBJ1-2, with no clear D. The CDR3 spans 14 residues. Germline loops: CDR1 MNHNS, CDR2 SASEGT. The ends were cut back, 6 bases at V and 4 bases at J, with 15 bases in the middle. Written as DNA, the CDR3 is TGTGCCAGCAGCCTCATTGGAGGGCCCTATGGCTACACCTTC. Its protein is CASSLIGGPYGYTF.

This sequence joins TRBV6-1 and TRBJ2-6, with a tentative D call TRBD2 (6 bases). Germline CDR1 MNHNS, CDR2 SASEGT. The CDR3 loop spans 15 amino acids. Deletions cut 7 bases from V and 4 bases from J, with 14 bases between. CDR3 sequence reads: CASTRDLTGANVLTF. The CDR3 bases are TGTGCCAGCACTCGGGACTTAACCGGGGCCAACGTCCTGACTTTC.

This clonotype was counted a few times. The chain links TRBV20-1 to TRBJ2-5; 7 bases line up with TRBD2. Germline trimming cut 3 bases from V and 1 base from J; bases unmatched to any gene: 5. The CDR3 extends over 14 amino acids. Germline loops: CDR1 DFQATT, CDR2 SNEGSKA (reference sequence). The CDR3 here is CSARLTSAQETQYF. CDR3 DNA: TGCAGTGCTAGGCTAACTAGCGCCCAAGAGACCCAGTACTTC.

This clonotype was seen a few times. This sequence joins TRBV20-1 and TRBJ2-5; D may match TRBD1 or TRBD2 (5 bases each). Germline V CDR1 and CDR2: DFQATT, SNEGSKA (reference sequence). CDR3 length: 13 residues. Trimming took off 6 bases at V and 1 base at J, with 12 bases between the two ends. The CDR3 DNA reads TGCAGTGCACCCAACGGGGCCCAAGAGACCCAGTACTTC. Its protein is CSAPNGAQETQYF.

This clonotype was detected a few times. The V call is TRBV6-2 or TRBV6-3, the J call TRBJ1-5; 7 bases fit TRBD1. Germline CDR1 and CDR2: MNHEY and SVGEGT. With V trimmed by 7 bases and J by 5 bases, 8 bases remained unmatched. This CDR3 has 14 residues. CDR3: CASTIQGTHQPQHF. CDR3 DNA: TGTGCCAGCACCATACAGGGGACGCATCAGCCCCAGCATTTT.

A few counts support this clonotype. This chain links TRBV6-5 with TRBJ2-1, with 9 nucleotides matching TRBD2. The V gene end was trimmed by 0 bases and the J gene end by 8 bases; junction bases not matched to a gene: 8. The V gene's germline CDR1 is MNHEY and CDR2 SVGAGI. This CDR3 region has 16 residues. The CDR3 here is CASSYSTSGIYDEQFF. CDR3 DNA: TGTGCCAGCAGTTACTCGACTAGCGGTATTTACGATGAGCAGTTCTTC.

This clonotype is labeled as medium-sized. V usage is TRBV6-5 and J usage is TRBJ1-5, with a possible D match to TRBD1 (5 bases). V gave up 0 bases and J gave up 6 bases, with 18 bases separating them. The CDR3 is 17 amino acids. Looked up from germline, CDR1 is MNHEY and CDR2 is SVGAGI. CDR3 sequence (DNA): TGTGCCAGCAGTTACTCGAGTGGCCCAAGGAGGGGTCAGCCCCAGCATTTT. It translates to CASSYSSGPRRGQPQHF.

Comments on this clonotype: At one boundary the junction diverges from the germline segment, which might be a read error. This sequence joins TRBV30 and TRBJ2-1; 10 nucleotides match TRBD2. The CDR3 runs 14 residues. In germline, CDR1 is GTSNPN, CDR2 SVGIG (reference sequence). CDR3 protein: CAWKRLAGENEQFF. CDR3 sequence (DNA): TGTGCCTGGAAGCGTCTAGCGGGAGAAAATGAGCAATTCTTC. Combining the CDR3 with reference TRBV30 and TRBJ2-1 gives the whole variable domain SQTIHQWPATLVQPVGSPLSLECTVEGTSNPNLYWYRQAAGRGLQLLFYSVGIGQISSEVPQNLSASRPQDRQFILSSKKLLLSDSGFYLCAWKRLAGENEQFFGPGTRLTVL.

The chain joins TRBV28 to TRBJ1-5, with a tentative D call TRBD1 (5 bases). In germline, CDR1 is MDHEN, CDR2 SYDVKM. The CDR3 consists of 14 residues. V dropped 3 bases and J dropped 0 bases, with 6 bases sitting between them. The CDR3 coding sequence is TGTGCCAGCAGTTTGGGGGTTAGCAATCAGCCCCAGCATTTT. This codes for CASSLGVSNQPQHF.

The table lists this clonotype with a count of one. The DNA for the CDR3 is TGTGCCAGCAGCTTAGACCCTATAGCCCAATACACCGGGGAGCTGTTTTTT. Its protein product is CASSLDPIAQYTGELFF. This rearrangement joins TRBV11-3 to TRBJ2-2; no clear D gene. CDR1 and CDR2 from the germline V gene are SGHNT and YENEEA. The CDR3 is 17 residues long. The ends were cut back, 0 bases at V and 3 bases at J, with 14 bases in the middle.

This sequence joins TRBV4-1 and TRBJ2-3; 8 bases map to TRBD1. Germline-derived CDR1 and CDR2 are MGHRA and YSYEKL. The CDR3 runs to 15 residues. Trimming at V came to 6 bases and at J to 4 bases, leaving 9 bases not matched to a gene. The CDR3 nucleotides read TGCGCCAGCAGAAATCAGGGGGCCCCAGCAGATACGCAGTATTTT. It yields the protein CASRNQGAPADTQYF.

This chain joins TRBV6-1 and TRBJ2-3; TRBD1 matches at 7 bases. Trimming cost V 7 bases and J 0 bases; bases outside gene matches: 7. Germline V CDR1 and CDR2: MNHNS, SASEGT. The CDR3 has 15 residues. The CDR3 region has the DNA TGTGCCAGCACCCTATTGACAGGGAGCACAGATACGCAGTATTTT. Residues: CASTLLTGSTDTQYF.

The V call is TRBV7-9, the J call TRBJ2-7, with 9 positions matching TRBD1. This CDR3 spans 14 amino acids. Germline-derived CDR1 and CDR2 are SEHNR and FQNEAQ (reference sequence). With V trimmed by 3 bases and J by 6 bases, 6 bases remained unmatched. The CDR3 region has the DNA TGTGCCAGCAGCTTGGGACAGGGTGTCCGCGAGCAGTACTTC. Translation: CASSLGQGVREQYF.

The rearrangement uses TRBV28 and TRBJ1-5; perhaps TRBD1 as D (5 bases). The CDR3 loop spans 14 amino acids. CDR1 is MDHEN, CDR2 SYDVKM, per germline. The V end was cut by 3 bases, the J end by 7 bases, with 13 bases between. In DNA form, the CDR3 reads TGTGCCAGCAGTTTGTTAGGGGCGGGCCAGCCCCAGCATTTT. Its protein is CASSLLGAGQPQHF.

This clonotype was observed a handful of times. The chain carries TRBV28 and TRBJ2-3; D tentatively fits TRBD1 or TRBD2 (6 bases each). Germline V gene sequence: CDR1 MDHEN, CDR2 SYDVKM. The CDR3 totals 14 residues. Deletions cut 6 bases from V and 3 bases from J, with 13 bases between. The CDR3 loop is CASSIGGKTDTQYF. DNA of the CDR3: TGTGCCAGCAGCATCGGGGGCAAGACAGATACGCAGTATTTT.

This chain uses TRBV20-1 with TRBJ1-1, with D uncertain. Trimming stripped 1 base from V and 5 bases from J, with 11 bases between. Germline V CDR1 and CDR2: DFQATT, SNEGSKA (reference sequence). CDR3 length equals 13 residues. The CDR3 sequence: CSARGARWTEAFF. DNA for the CDR3: TGCAGTGCTAGAGGCGCCCGGTGGACTGAAGCTTTCTTT.

This clonotype has more than one count but fewer than ten. This chain connects TRBV10-3 to TRBJ2-3; possible D gene TRBD2, 6 bases. Germline V lookup: CDR1 ENHRY, CDR2 SYGVKD. V lost 7 bases and J lost 3, with 17 bases in between. The CDR3 has 15 amino acids. The CDR3 here is CAIKPAEGMTDTQYF. The CDR3 DNA sequence: TGTGCCATCAAGCCAGCGGAGGGGATGACAGATACGCAGTATTTT.

This clonotype occurred a few times. V gene TRBV12-3 or TRBV12-4 combines with J gene TRBJ2-3; D may correspond to TRBD1 or TRBD2 (6 bases each). Trimming shortened V by 0 bases and J by 2 bases, and 12 bases separated the two germline ends. This CDR3 region has 16 residues. The CDR3 coding sequence is TGTGCCAGCAGTTTAGCGGGGTCGGGGGCCACAGATACGCAGTATTTT. This translates into CASSLAGSGATDTQYF.

This chain joins TRBV9 and TRBJ2-1, with TRBD2 matching over 9 bases. Germline assignment: CDR1 SGDLS and CDR2 YYNGEE. The junction had 14 bases not matched to a gene; V was cut back by 4 bases and J by 0 bases. The CDR3 length is 19 residues. The CDR3 region is CASSPRPTSGTSSYNEQFF. The CDR3 DNA is TGTGCCAGCAGCCCCCGGCCGACTAGCGGAACAAGCTCCTACAATGAGCAGTTCTTC.

The chain employs TRBV7-6 and TRBJ1-3; D is possibly TRBD1 (6 bases). V shed 1 base and J shed 1 base, with 8 bases lying between them. The germline V gene has CDR1 SGHVS and CDR2 FNYEAQ. The CDR3 extends over 15 amino acids. In nucleotides, the CDR3 is TGTGCCAGCAGCTTAGAGGGGGGGTCTGGAAACACCATATATTTT. Its protein is CASSLEGGSGNTIYF.

This clonotype has more than one count but fewer than ten. The chain is built from TRBV20-1 and TRBJ2-7, with 7 bases aligning to TRBD1. V was clipped by 7 bases and J by 3 bases; unmatched bases: 9. This CDR3 comprises 13 residues. The germline CDR1 and CDR2 sequences are DFQATT and SNEGSKA (reference sequence). CDR3: CSVRTGYVYEQYF. CDR3 DNA: TGCAGTGTCCGGACAGGCTATGTCTACGAGCAGTACTTC.

Worth noting for this clonotype: One junction end disagrees with the germline gene, perhaps due to a read error. This sequence joins TRBV12-3 or TRBV12-4 and TRBJ2-1; D perhaps matches TRBD2 (5 bases). The CDR3 covers 13 residues. DNA of the CDR3: TGTGCCAGCCGTTTAGTGGAACTAGGTGAGCAGTTCTTC. The encoded protein is CASRLVELGEQFF.

This clonotype was detected a few times. V gene TRBV7-9 combines with J gene TRBJ1-1, with D unresolved. This CDR3 has 12 residues. Germline CDR1 and CDR2: SEHNR and FQNEAQ (reference sequence). The ends were cut back, 5 bases at V and 5 bases at J, with 9 bases in the middle. The CDR3 nucleotides read TGTGCCAGCAGCCTATACACAACTGAAGCTTTCTTT. It is translated as CASSLYTTEAFF. Looking up the rest from reference TRBV7-9 and TRBJ1-1 gives the full variable domain: DTGVSQNPRHKITKRGQNVTFRCDPISEHNRLYWYRQTLGQGPEFLTYFQNEAQLEKSRLLSDRFSAERPKGSFSTLEIQRTEQGDSAMYLCASSLYTTEAFFGQGTRLTVV.